This TCR beta chain was documented in a study of blood T cells in healthy people across ages. Whole-study results and caveats: Diversity figures derived from one million T cells were judged to underestimate the true value.

There were healthy Caucasian individuals from Russia, aged roughly 6 to 100, serving as donors. Isolation per sample recovered at least 6.5 million PBMCs. A second PCR, run for about 7 to 11 cycles, used a sample-barcoded 5' primer plus a J-beta primer mix. TCRdb called the 5' RACE reads again in MiXCR, with one record for every CDR3 protein. The sample includes 650,000 to 900,000 distinct CDR3 sequences, less than 80% of them seen just once. V gave up 6 bases and J gave up 4 bases; unmatched junction bases: 13. The CDR3 totals 16 residues. On this clonotype: As yet, its antigen is unknown.

The chain is built from TRBV12-3 or TRBV12-4 and TRBJ2-3; 7 bases map to TRBD1. This TCR came from a man aged 25 to 45 in good health. Sequenced input: blood. The CDR3 reads CASSPRDRVRADTQYF. The CDR3 bases are TGTGCCAGCAGCCCCCGTGACAGGGTTAGAGCAGATACGCAGTATTTT.